The entry that follows covers one T cell receptor (beta chain) sequence. Its antigen is still unknown. Per-nucleotide qualities are absent, and no much larger clonotype sits a single base away. In total, about 650 healthy bone marrow donors made up the cohort. At the time of sampling, every cohort member was nominally healthy, though immune exposures that went unrecorded were likely present. The donor was CMV seronegative and was included in the group of 352 seronegative cohort members. Each donor provided a peripheral blood sample, and peripheral blood mononuclear cells were used for TCR beta sequencing. The Qiagen DNeasy Blood Extraction Kit was used to extract genomic DNA from the blood cell samples. To prepare the library, the immunoSEQ multiplex PCR assay was applied. The multiplex PCR relied on a mix of 60 forward primers for TCR Vbeta segments and 13 reverse primers for TCR Jbeta segments. A multiplex PCR assay on genomic DNA amplified the CDR3 region of rearranged TCR beta genes. The amplified TCR beta libraries were sequenced on the Illumina HiSeq System as 87-base-pair reads. The authors processed their data as follows. A later analysis counted tens of millions of unique TCR beta chains across the 600 to 850 repertoires, and 10 million to 12 million of these chains were shared by at least two donors. A nearest-neighbor algorithm error-corrected the raw reads and collapsed the reads into unique sequences, merging closely related sequences to remove PCR and sequencing errors. Alignment of CDR3 sequences to IMGT reference sequences was used to assign V, D and J gene segments. For a sequence to be retained, at least a six-nucleotide match to both a V gene segment and a J gene segment was required. A rearrangement counted as productive if the CDR3 had no stop codons and remained in frame with V and J, and every other rearrangement counted as non-productive. CDR3 was defined by IMGT convention, running from the second conserved V-encoded cysteine to the conserved J-encoded phenylalanine. The earlier analysis of 550 to 650 of the donors excluded any sequence lacking an unambiguous match to a single V gene segment. An earlier analysis of 450 to 650 of the donors called V segments functional above 56.7% productive rearrangements and segregating when the between-donor standard deviation exceeded 5%. To diagnose cytomegalovirus status from the catalog of TCR beta chain sequences, a statistical classification framework was built. A later analysis assigned V and J genes by comparing TCR nucleotide sequences with IMGT/GENE-DB human TR gene sequences. In a later analysis, CDR3 sequences and most-parsimonious VDJ recombination scenarios were assigned using the TCRdist pipeline. In a later analysis, each TCR beta chain was defined by its CDR3 amino acid sequence together with its V-gene family, and reads without a unique V-gene family were excluded. As a way to deal with suspected cross-contamination and a sequencing artifact, a later analysis dropped approximately 590 nucleotide sequences that were highly shared and had low generation probability. In a later analysis, a clonal expansion index was calculated for each public chain from normalized within-repertoire ranks of inferred template counts. A later analysis computed generation probabilities with a VDJ recombination model fitted to out-of-frame rearrangements, and checked the results against IGoR. A later analysis scored TCR-TCR, TCR-HLA and TCR-CMV co-occurrence with hypergeometric tests, applying a repertoire-size bias correction to TCR pairs. False discovery rates were estimated in a later analysis by permuting HLA or CMV assignments 20 times. In a later analysis, co-occurring TCRs were grouped using DBSCAN, and TCRdist sequence similarity was added for clustering within HLA-allele-positive subsets. Repertoires with fewer than 30,000 or more than 120,000 public chains were left out of co-occurrence clustering, as were about 5 repertoires with anomalous nucleotide sharing. Imported from immuneACCESS, the table was reduced by TCRdb to in-frame sequences with V and J called. These copies leave out some clones; in studies compared against another copy, an unresolved V gene accounts for under half, and the cause of the remainder is not known. That table furnishes V, J and clone size, whereas the DNA furnished D and trimming. This sample lists roughly 150,000 clones; around 77% were detected once. The ten largest clones add up to under 2% of the sample.

These data come from a study of cytomegalovirus exposure and HLA in healthy donors (dated by TCRdb to 2016 to 2017). Study-wide context: In an earlier analysis of 587 of the donors, 276 Gb of sequence data and about 110 million unique TCR beta sequences from about 180 million T cells were reported. In the later analysis, no new phenotypic data were used to find candidate immune exposures; instead, reliance was placed on TCR beta sequences and their occurrence across donors. All discovery cohort repertoires had been generated using a single sequencing platform. The number of donors typed differed by locus, with about 629-640 for A, B, C, DRB1 and DQB1, more than 500 for DQA1, 600 to 610 for DPA1, and approximately 470 for DPB1. Approximately 300 gigabases of sequencing data and around 90 million unique TCR sequences made up an early release that covered approximately 620 HLA-typed donors. In an earlier analysis of 587 of the donors, high-throughput TCR beta sequencing was used to judge whether each TCR beta V gene segment behaved as functional or pseudogenic. On average, roughly 250,000 unique TCR beta nucleotide sequences were sequenced per donor among some 430 genotyped donors of the cohort, with 15% to 20% of those sequences being non-productive. Donor age, sex, ethnicity and CMV serostatus were compiled alongside the repertoire data. Several DR-DQ haplotypes were treated as single units for association and clustering because of strong linkage in the cohort. The genetic ancestry cluster associated with self-reported Caucasian donors included approximately 85% of the roughly 400 genotyped donors. Using immunosequencing, the study profiled T cell repertoires from approximately 700 subjects and related those repertoires to cytomegalovirus serostatus. Class I and class II HLA loci were covered by the typing at four-digit resolution. Genome-wide SNP genotypes for about 55% of the 666 donors were used in a later genetic analysis, which treated that subset as a discovery cohort. Besides the first cohort of approximately 710 subjects, a separate validation cohort made up of over a hundred different subjects was used. To study patterns of TCR occurrence, a later analysis re-analyzed previously published TCR beta repertoires from 550 to 800 donors and added high-resolution HLA genotyping. The aim of the study was to test whether cataloging public T cell receptors could identify signatures of past pathogen exposure. To predict cytomegalovirus infection status, the study combined high-throughput TCR immunosequencing, statistical association of individual TCRs with disease status, and machine learning.

From a lookup of the germline V gene, CDR1 and CDR2 are SGDLS and YYNGEE. V was cut back by 2 bases and J by 0 bases, leaving a gap of 9 bases between them. The CDR3 numbers 15 residues from cysteine through phenylalanine. Of all the DNA, just the CDR3 is kept, 45 bases in frame from base 1. Results and caveats for the whole study, not just this receptor: According to a later genetic analysis, donors in an Asian-associated ancestry cluster had fewer N-insertions in productive TCRs than the approximately 700-donor mean. The only immune exposure information available for the cohort was CMV serostatus. The presence/absence analyses assumed that sequencing depth was roughly uniform across donors, and that assumption may not be true. A later analysis found that most CMV-associated TCR beta chains appeared HLA-restricted, with HLA associations seemingly driven largely by CMV exposure. A cluster of highly shared sequence variants was judged likely to represent a technical artifact of the sequencing pipeline. The 87-base-pair reads could not distinguish some IMGT-functional V segments, including TRBV6-2 and TRBV6-3, so those segments were excluded. The authors suggested that the approach could potentially be generalized to other disease states and immunological phenotypes. The classifier was reported to diagnose cytomegalovirus status with high specificity and sensitivity in both the original cohort and the validation cohort. In vitro tests confirmed that a few of the cytomegalovirus-associated TCR beta chains recognize cytomegalovirus antigens. The study gave a list of over 150 TCR beta chains associated with cytomegalovirus. A later analysis found that TCR association rates varied across HLA loci, with DRB1 alleles showing the most associated TCRs and HLA-C alleles the fewest. Most TCR sequences were observed very rarely across donors, whereas some public TCRs were present in many individuals. Assigning TCR associations to individual alleles was difficult when HLA alleles, especially DR and DQ, strongly co-occurred. HLA typing was unavailable for some donors at each locus, so association tests used only the typed subset. This cohort had only TCR beta chains sequenced, and the lack of alpha or paired-chain data limited which features could be detected. Correlated functional status among segregating V segments might be attributable to linkage disequilibrium, but an unknown experimental factor could not be ruled out. An association between a missense DCLRE1C variant and V-gene and J-gene trimming of TCR beta chains was found in a later genetic analysis and replicated in an independent cohort. Because counts were too low, roughly 18 rarely observed V segments, including chromosome 9 orphons, were left out of the earlier analysis of approximately 580 of the donors. In an earlier analysis of more than 500 of the donors, most TCR beta V segments appeared in productive rearrangements about 87% or about 30% of the time, broadly matching IMGT annotations. In a later analysis, HLA-associated TCR beta chains showed more clonal expansion and lower generation probabilities than non-associated chains that were equally common. A further reported finding was that TCR beta sequences accurately predicted the HLA-A and HLA-B alleles for most subjects in the first cohort. Specific HLA alleles were associated with around 18,000 TCR beta sequences at a false discovery rate of 0.05 in a later analysis. In a later analysis, several top co-occurrence clusters were reported to appear linked to parvovirus B19, influenza, CMV and Epstein-Barr virus.

This chain is built from TRBV9 and TRBJ1-3; a weak D assignment points to TRBD1 (5 bases agree). The TCR originated in a man aged 40-50 years in good health and CMV-seronegative. The sequenced sample consisted of PBMCs. The DNA sequence reads TGTGCCAGCAGCGTCGGGGGGAACTCTGGAAACACCATATATTTT. Its coded protein is CASSVGGNSGNTIYF.